The rows below give T cell receptor beta chains drawn from one sample of a study of a mutant IDH1 vaccine in newly diagnosed glioma. The antigens these receptors bind are not known. Libraries were prepared by immunoSEQ multiplex PCR; TCRdb keeps only in-frame clonotypes and omits some of them. The sample records about 34,000 clones, around 90% being singletons. The sequences come from PBMCs, collected from a glioma patient whose treatment included an IDH1 peptide vaccine. The source of these receptors is a middle-aged woman with glioma. Both conserved end residues are part of each CDR3. A D gene is named only where the DNA matches it firmly. Not all rows give a size; the values are once, few, many and, for expanded clones, a class.

abundance	j_gene	d_gene	v_gene	CDR3aa	CDR3nt
-	TRBJ1-3	-	TRBV7-9	CASSAQTQGNTIYF	TGTGCCAGCAGCGCACAGACGCAAGGAAACACCATATATTTT
-	TRBJ1-1	TRBD1	TRBV5-1	CASSFIYRGKRGTEAFF	TGCGCCAGCAGCTTTATTTACAGGGGCAAGCGGGGTACTGAAGCTTTCTTT
-	TRBJ2-6	-	TRBV6-1	CASSLVSLGANVLTF	TGTGCCAGCAGCCTCGTCTCCTTGGGGGCCAACGTCCTGACTTTC
-	TRBJ2-2	TRBD2	TRBV7-8	CASSRTSGNIGELFF	TGTGCCAGCAGCAGGACTAGCGGTAATATCGGGGAGCTGTTTTTT
-	TRBJ2-5	TRBD2	TRBV5-1	CASSEGAGGQETQYF	TGCGCCAGCAGCGAGGGAGCGGGAGGGCAAGAGACCCAGTACTTC
-	TRBJ2-7	TRBD1	TRBV7-6	CASSLGTGGPYEQYF	TGTGCCAGCAGCTTAGGGACAGGGGGGCCCTACGAGCAGTACTTC
-	TRBJ1-6	-	TRBV25-1	CASSEVGSRSPLHF	TGTGCCAGCAGTGAAGTAGGCTCTCGGTCACCCCTCCACTTT
once	TRBJ2-1	-	TRBV2	CASSERVSINEQFF	TGTGCCAGCAGTGAGCGGGTTTCGATAAATGAGCAGTTCTTC
-	TRBJ2-3	TRBD2	TRBV10-3	CAISDWTSGSTDTQYF	TGTGCCATCAGTGACTGGACTAGCGGGAGCACAGATACGCAGTATTTT
-	TRBJ1-1	-	TRBV7-8	CASSPRQERINTEAFF	TGTGCCAGCAGCCCCCGACAGGAAAGGATAAACACTGAAGCTTTCTTT
-	TRBJ1-2	-	TRBV27	CASSLAVGVGGYTF	TGTGCCAGCAGTTTAGCGGTCGGGGTGGGAGGCTACACCTTC
-	TRBJ1-1	-	TRBV18	CASSISSPGIGDGQFLNTEAFF	TGTGCCAGCTCAATCTCTTCACCCGGTATCGGGGATGGACAATTCTTGAACACTGAAGCTTTCTTT
-	TRBJ2-3	TRBD2	TRBV6-5	CASSYSGRATYTQYF	TGTGCCAGCAGTTACTCTGGGAGGGCCACGTATACGCAGTATTTT
-	TRBJ2-3	-	TRBV4-2	CASSQLPQGRGSEGDTQYF	TGTGCCAGCAGCCAACTCCCCCAGGGGCGGGGGAGTGAGGGAGATACGCAGTATTTT
-	TRBJ1-2	-	TRBV7-6	CASSYQGTGGHGYTF	TGTGCCAGCAGCTACCAGGGGACCGGCGGGCATGGCTACACCTTC